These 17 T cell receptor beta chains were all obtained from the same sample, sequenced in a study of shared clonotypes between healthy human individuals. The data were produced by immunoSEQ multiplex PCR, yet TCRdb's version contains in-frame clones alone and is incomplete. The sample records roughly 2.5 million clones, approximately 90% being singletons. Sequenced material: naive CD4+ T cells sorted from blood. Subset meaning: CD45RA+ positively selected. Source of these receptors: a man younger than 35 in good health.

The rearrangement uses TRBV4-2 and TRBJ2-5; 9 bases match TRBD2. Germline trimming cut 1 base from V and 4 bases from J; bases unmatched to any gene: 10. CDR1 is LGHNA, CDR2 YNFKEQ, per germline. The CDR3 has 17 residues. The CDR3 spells CASSQGAGGPIGETQYF. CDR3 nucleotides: TGTGCCAGCAGCCAAGGGGCGGGGGGGCCAATTGGAGAGACCCAGTACTTC.

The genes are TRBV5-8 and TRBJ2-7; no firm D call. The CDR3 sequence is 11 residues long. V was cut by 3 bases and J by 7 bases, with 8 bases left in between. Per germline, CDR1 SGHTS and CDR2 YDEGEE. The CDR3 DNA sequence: TGTGCCAGCAGCTCCAGAGGTGAGCAGTACTTC. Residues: CASSSRGEQYF.

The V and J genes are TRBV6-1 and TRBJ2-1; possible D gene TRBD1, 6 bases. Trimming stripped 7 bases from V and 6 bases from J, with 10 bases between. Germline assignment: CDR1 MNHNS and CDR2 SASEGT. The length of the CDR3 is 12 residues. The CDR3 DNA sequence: TGTGCCAGCACTAGACAGGTCAATGAGCAGTTCTTC. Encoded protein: CASTRQVNEQFF.

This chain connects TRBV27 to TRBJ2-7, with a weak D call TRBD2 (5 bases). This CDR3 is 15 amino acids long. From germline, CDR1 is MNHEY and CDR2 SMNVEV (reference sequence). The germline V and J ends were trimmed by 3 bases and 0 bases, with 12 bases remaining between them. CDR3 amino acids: CASSFLWESSYEQYF. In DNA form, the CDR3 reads TGTGCCAGCAGTTTTCTCTGGGAGTCCTCCTACGAGCAGTACTTC.

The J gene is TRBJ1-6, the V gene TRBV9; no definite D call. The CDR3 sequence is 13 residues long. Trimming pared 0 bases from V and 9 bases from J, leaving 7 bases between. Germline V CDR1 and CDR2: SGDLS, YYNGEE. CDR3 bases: TGTGCCAGCAGCGTAGAGGTGGGTTCACCCCTCCACTTT. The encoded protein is CASSVEVGSPLHF.

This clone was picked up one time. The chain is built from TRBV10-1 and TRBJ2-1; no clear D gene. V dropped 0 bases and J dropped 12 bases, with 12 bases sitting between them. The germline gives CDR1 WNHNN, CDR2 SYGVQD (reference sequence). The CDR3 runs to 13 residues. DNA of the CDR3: TGCGCCAGCAGTGAGTCGCCTAGGGATCGGCAGTTCTTC. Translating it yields CASSESPRDRQFF.

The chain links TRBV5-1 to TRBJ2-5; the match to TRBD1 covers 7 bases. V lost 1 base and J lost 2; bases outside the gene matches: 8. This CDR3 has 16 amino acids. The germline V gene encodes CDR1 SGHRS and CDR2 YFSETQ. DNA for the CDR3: TGCGCCAGCAGCTTGAGTGGGGGACAGATGCAAGAGACCCAGTACTTC. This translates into CASSLSGGQMQETQYF. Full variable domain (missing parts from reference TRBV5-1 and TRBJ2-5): KAGVTQTPRYLIKTRGQQVTLSCSPISGHRSVSWYQQTPGQGLQFLFEYFSETQRNKGNFPGRFSGRQFSNSRSEMNVSTLELGDSALYLCASSLSGGQMQETQYFGPGTRLLVL.

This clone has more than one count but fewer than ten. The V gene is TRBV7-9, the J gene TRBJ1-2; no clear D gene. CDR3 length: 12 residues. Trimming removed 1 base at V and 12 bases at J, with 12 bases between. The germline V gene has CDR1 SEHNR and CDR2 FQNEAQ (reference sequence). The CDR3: CASSLEGNPDTF. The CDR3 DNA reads TGTGCCAGCAGCTTAGAAGGGAACCCGGACACCTTC.

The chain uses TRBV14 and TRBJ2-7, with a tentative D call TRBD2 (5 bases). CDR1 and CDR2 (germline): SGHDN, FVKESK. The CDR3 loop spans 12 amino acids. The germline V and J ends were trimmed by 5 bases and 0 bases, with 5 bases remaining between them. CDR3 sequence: CASSSGSYEQYF. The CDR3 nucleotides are TGTGCCAGCAGCAGCGGCTCCTACGAGCAGTACTTC.

CDR3 DNA: TGTGCCAGCTTTAGCGGGGGGGGCCACAATGAGCAGTTCTTC. This gives the protein CASFSGGGHNEQFF. V is TRBV28 and J is TRBJ2-1, with 11 bases lining up with TRBD2. Trimming cost V 8 bases and J 5 bases; bases outside gene matches: 5. The CDR3 loop spans 14 amino acids. Per the germline V gene, CDR1 is MDHEN and CDR2 is SYDVKM.

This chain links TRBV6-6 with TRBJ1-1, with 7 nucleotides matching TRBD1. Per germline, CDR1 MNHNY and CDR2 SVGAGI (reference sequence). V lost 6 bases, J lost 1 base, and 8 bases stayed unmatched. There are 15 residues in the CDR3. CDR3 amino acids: CASSPTGAWNTEAFF. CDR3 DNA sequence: TGTGCCAGCAGCCCTACAGGGGCCTGGAACACTGAAGCTTTCTTT.

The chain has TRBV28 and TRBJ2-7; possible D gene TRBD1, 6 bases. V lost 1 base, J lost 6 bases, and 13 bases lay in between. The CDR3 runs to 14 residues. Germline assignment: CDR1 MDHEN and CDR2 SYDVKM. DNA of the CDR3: TGTGCCAGCAGTTTATCGCCCAGGGGACGCGAGCAGTACTTC. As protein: CASSLSPRGREQYF. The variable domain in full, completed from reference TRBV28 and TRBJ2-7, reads DVKVTQSSRYLVKRTGEKVFLECVQDMDHENMFWYRQDPGLGLRLIYFSYDVKMKEKGDIPEGYSVSREKKERFSLILESASTNQTSMYLCASSLSPRGREQYFGPGTRLTVT.

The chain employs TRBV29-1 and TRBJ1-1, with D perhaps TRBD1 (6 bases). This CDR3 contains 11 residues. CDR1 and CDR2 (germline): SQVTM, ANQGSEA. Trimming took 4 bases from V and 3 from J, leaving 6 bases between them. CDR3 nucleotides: TGCAGCGTTGGACAGGACACTGAAGCTTTCTTT. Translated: CSVGQDTEAFF.

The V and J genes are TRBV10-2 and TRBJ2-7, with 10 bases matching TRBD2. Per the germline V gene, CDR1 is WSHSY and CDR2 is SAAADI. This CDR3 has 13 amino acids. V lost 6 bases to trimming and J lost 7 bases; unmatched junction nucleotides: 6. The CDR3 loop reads CASRLAGAEEQYF. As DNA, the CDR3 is TGCGCCAGCAGGCTAGCGGGAGCTGAGGAGCAGTACTTC.

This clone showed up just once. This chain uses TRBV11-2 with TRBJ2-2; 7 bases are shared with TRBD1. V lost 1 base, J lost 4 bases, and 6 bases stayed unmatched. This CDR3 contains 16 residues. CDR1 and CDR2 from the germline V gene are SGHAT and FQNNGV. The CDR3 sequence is CASSLGQGYITGELFF. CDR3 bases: TGTGCCAGCAGCTTAGGACAGGGCTATATCACCGGGGAGCTGTTTTTT.

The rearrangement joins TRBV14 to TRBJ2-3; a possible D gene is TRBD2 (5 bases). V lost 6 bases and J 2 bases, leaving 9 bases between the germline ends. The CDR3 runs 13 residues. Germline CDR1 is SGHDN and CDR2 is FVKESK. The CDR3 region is CASSPGNTDTQYF. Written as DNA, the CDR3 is TGTGCCAGCAGTCCCGGGAACACAGATACGCAGTATTTT. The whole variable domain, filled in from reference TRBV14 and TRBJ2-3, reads EAGVTQFPSHSVIEKGQTVTLRCDPISGHDNLYWYRRVMGKEIKFLLHFVKESKQDESGMPNNRFLAERTGGTYSTLKVQPAELEDSGVYFCASSPGNTDTQYFGPGTRLTVL.

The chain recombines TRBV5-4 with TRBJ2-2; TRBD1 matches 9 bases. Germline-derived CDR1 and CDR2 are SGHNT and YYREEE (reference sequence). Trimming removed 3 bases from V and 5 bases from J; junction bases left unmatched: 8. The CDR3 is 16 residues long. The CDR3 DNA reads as TGTGCCAGCAGCTCGACGGGGACAGGGAGTACCGGGGAGCTGTTTTTT. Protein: CASSSTGTGSTGELFF.